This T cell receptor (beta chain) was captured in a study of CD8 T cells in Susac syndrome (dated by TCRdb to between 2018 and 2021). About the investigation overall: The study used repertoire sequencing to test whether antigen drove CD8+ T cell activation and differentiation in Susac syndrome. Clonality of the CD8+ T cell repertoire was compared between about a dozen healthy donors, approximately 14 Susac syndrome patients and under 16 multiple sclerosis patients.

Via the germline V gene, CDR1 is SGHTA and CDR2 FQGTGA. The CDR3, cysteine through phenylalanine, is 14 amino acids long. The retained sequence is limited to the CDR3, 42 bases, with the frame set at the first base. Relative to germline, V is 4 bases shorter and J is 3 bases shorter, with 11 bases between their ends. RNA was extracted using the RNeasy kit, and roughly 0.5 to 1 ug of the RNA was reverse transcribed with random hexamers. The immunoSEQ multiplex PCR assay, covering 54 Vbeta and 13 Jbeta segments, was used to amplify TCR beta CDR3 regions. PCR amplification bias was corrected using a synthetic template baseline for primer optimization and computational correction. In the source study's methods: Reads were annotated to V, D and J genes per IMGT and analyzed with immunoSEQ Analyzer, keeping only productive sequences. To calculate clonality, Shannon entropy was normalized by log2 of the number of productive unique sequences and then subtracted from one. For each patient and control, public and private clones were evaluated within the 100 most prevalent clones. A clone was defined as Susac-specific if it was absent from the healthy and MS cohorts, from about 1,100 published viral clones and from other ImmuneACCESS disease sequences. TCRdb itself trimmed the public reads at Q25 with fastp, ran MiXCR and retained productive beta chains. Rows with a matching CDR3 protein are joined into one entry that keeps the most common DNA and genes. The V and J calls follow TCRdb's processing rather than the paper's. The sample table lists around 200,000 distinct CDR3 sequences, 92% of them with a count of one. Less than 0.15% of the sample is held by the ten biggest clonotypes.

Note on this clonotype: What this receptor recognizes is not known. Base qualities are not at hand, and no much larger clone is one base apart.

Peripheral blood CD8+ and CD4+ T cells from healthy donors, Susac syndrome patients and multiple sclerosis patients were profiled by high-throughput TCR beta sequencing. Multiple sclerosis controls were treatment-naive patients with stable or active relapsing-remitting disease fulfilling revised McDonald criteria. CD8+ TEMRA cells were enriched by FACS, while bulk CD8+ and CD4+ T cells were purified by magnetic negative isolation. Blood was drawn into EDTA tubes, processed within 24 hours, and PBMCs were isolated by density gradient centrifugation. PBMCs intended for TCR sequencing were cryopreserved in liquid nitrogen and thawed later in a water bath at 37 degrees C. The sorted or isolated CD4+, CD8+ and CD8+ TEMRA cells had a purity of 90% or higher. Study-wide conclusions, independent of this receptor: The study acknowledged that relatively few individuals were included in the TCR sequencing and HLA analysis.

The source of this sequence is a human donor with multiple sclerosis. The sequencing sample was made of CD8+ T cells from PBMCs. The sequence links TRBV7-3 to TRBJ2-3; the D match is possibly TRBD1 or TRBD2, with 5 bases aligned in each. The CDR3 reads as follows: CASSWDGATDTQYF. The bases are TGTGCCAGCAGCTGGGACGGGGCTACAGATACGCAGTATTTT.